A single sample gave rise to the 20 T cell receptor beta chains below, sequenced in a study of cytomegalovirus exposure and HLA in healthy donors. In the PCR, 60 Vbeta and 13 Jbeta primers were used. Profiling relied on immunoSEQ multiplex PCR, and the TCRdb table lists in-frame clones only, not all of them. This table holds under 200,000 clones, 70% to 90% found once. The specimen was PBMCs. These receptors were obtained from a man aged 18 to 29 in good health and CMV-seropositive.

The J gene is TRBJ2-7, the V gene TRBV28; unclear D gene. Germline loops: CDR1 MDHEN, CDR2 SYDVKM. This CDR3 is built from 13 residues. Between the trimmed V and J ends, which lost 3 bases and 6 bases, there was a span of 12 bases. The CDR3 region has the DNA TGTGCCAGCAGTTTGATTAGTGGGCGCGAGCAGTACTTC. Translating it yields CASSLISGREQYF.

The chain recombines TRBV5-4 with TRBJ2-5; 12 nucleotides line up with TRBD2. The length of the CDR3 is 16 residues. Germline V gene sequence: CDR1 SGHNT, CDR2 YYREEE (reference sequence). V gave up 2 bases and J gave up 4 bases; unmatched junction bases: 6. Written as DNA, the CDR3 is TGTGCCAGCAGCTTTCTAGCGGGGGGGGGACCAGAGACCCAGTACTTC. Residues: CASSFLAGGGPETQYF.

This sequence joins TRBV27 and TRBJ2-5; tentative D call: TRBD1 (6 bases). Trimming removed 4 bases from V and 5 bases from J, with 14 bases in between. Per germline, CDR1 MNHEY and CDR2 SMNVEV (reference sequence). The CDR3 has 14 amino acids. The CDR3, as DNA: TGTGCCAGCAGTTACAGGGCATGGAGTGAGACCCAGTACTTC. Translated, it gives CASSYRAWSETQYF.

The chain carries TRBV19 and TRBJ1-2, with a tentative D call TRBD1 (5 bases). The CDR3 is 13 residues long. The V and J ends lost 3 bases and 7 bases respectively, with 12 bases between them. Germline-derived CDR1 and CDR2 are LNHDA and SQIVND (reference sequence). Here the CDR3 reads CASSILGGFGYTF. CDR3 bases: TGTGCCAGTAGTATTTTGGGGGGTTTTGGCTACACCTTC.

The table lists this clone with a count of one. The CDR3 loop reads CASSEKLAGVTDTQYF. CDR3 nucleotide sequence: TGTGCCAGCAGCGAGAAACTAGCGGGGGTGACAGATACGCAGTATTTT. The rearrangement links TRBV7-6 to TRBJ2-3, with 11 bases matching TRBD2. The germline V gene encodes CDR1 SGHVS and CDR2 FNYEAQ. CDR3 length equals 16 residues. Unmatched junction bases numbered 7, after V lost 5 bases and J lost 3 bases.

Comments on this clone: The sample has other DNA sequences that encode this CDR3 too. The chain recombines TRBV5-1 with TRBJ1-1, with D hard to call. The V gene's germline CDR1 is SGHRS and CDR2 YFSETQ. V was clipped by 1 base and J by 0 bases, with 4 bases between them. The CDR3 spans 13 residues. The CDR3: CASSLTVNTEAFF. CDR3 coding DNA: TGCGCCAGCAGCTTGACGGTGAACACTGAAGCTTTCTTT.

This clone was seen a single time. This chain links TRBV5-1 with TRBJ2-6, with D possibly TRBD1 on 6 matching bases. The germline gives CDR1 SGHRS, CDR2 YFSETQ. This CDR3 has 20 amino acids. The germline V and J ends were trimmed by 3 bases and 3 bases, with 25 bases remaining between them. DNA of the CDR3: TGCGCCAGCAGCTCCCACATATCAAGACAGGTCAATTATGGGGCCAACGTCCTGACTTTC. Translated, it gives CASSSHISRQVNYGANVLTF.

The rearrangement links TRBV9 to TRBJ1-2; no clear D gene. The germline CDR1 and CDR2 sequences are SGDLS and YYNGEE. The CDR3 spans 16 residues. Trimming cost V 1 base and J 1 base, with 14 bases left between them. The chain's CDR3 is CASSVLSLQDNYGYTF. The CDR3 nucleotides read TGTGCCAGCAGCGTATTGTCTCTTCAGGATAACTATGGCTACACCTTC.

The chain has TRBV18 and TRBJ2-7, with TRBD1 matching over 11 bases. Germline CDR1 is KGHSH and CDR2 is LQKENI. This CDR3 is 14 amino acids long. The J segment lost 4 bases and the V segment lost 3 bases, leaving 2 bases of the junction unmatched. Written as DNA, the CDR3 is TGTGCCAGCTCACCGGACAGGGGGCTTTACGAGCAGTACTTC. This codes for CASSPDRGLYEQYF.

J is TRBJ2-3 and V is TRBV7-8; D gene unclear. The CDR3 covers 12 residues. The V end was cut by 5 bases, the J end by 5 bases, with 8 bases between. Germline CDR1 is SGHVS and CDR2 is FQNEAQ. The CDR3 spells CASSALGDTQYF. The CDR3 region has the DNA TGTGCCAGCAGCGCCCTAGGAGATACGCAGTATTTT.

This clone was seen only once. The chain is built from TRBV5-5 and TRBJ2-5, with 11 bases lining up with TRBD2. The CDR3 contains 16 residues. The germline CDR1 and CDR2 sequences are SGHKS and YYEKEE (reference sequence). The J segment lost 0 bases and the V segment lost 0 bases, leaving 1 base of the junction unmatched. As DNA, the CDR3 is TGTGCCAGCAGCTTGGGACTAGCGGGGAACCAAGAGACCCAGTACTTC. It yields the protein CASSLGLAGNQETQYF.

The gene calls are TRBV15 and TRBJ1-2; perhaps TRBD1 as D (6 bases). Germline CDR1 is LNHNV and CDR2 is YYDKDF (reference sequence). V was pared by 0 bases and J by 3 bases, with 14 bases between. The CDR3 loop spans 16 amino acids. The CDR3 here is CATSRDWQGIDYGYTF. CDR3 bases: TGTGCCACCAGCAGAGATTGGCAGGGGATAGACTATGGCTACACCTTC.

This clone was counted a few times. CDR3 nucleotide sequence: TGTGCCAGCAGCTACCTATCTCAGCATTTT. As protein: CASSYLSQHF. The chain is built from TRBV5-8 and TRBJ1-5, with D unclear. The V gene's germline CDR1 is SGHTS and CDR2 YDEGEE. Trimming pared 3 bases from V and 13 bases from J, leaving 8 bases between. CDR3 size: 10 residues.

The table lists this clone with a count of one. This chain links TRBV9 with TRBJ1-2; tentative D call: TRBD1 (6 bases). The CDR3 covers 16 residues. Trimming cost V 3 bases and J 3 bases, with 18 bases left between them. CDR1 is SGDLS, CDR2 YYNGEE, per germline. The CDR3 sequence: CASSEPRGGRDYGYTF. DNA for the CDR3: TGTGCCAGCAGCGAACCTCGGGGGGGGCGCGACTATGGCTACACCTTC. Full variable domain (outside the CDR3, taken from reference TRBV9 and TRBJ1-2): DSGVTQTPKHLITATGQRVTLRCSPRSGDLSVYWYQQSLDQGLQFLIQYYNGEERAKGNILERFSAQQFPDLHSELNLSSLELGDSALYFCASSEPRGGRDYGYTFGSGTRLTVV.

This clone was picked up one time. This rearrangement joins TRBV6-1 to TRBJ2-7; 9 bases align to TRBD1. With 1 base clipped from V and 4 bases from J, the junction kept 5 bases outside the gene matches. The CDR3 spans 15 residues. Germline V CDR1 and CDR2: MNHNS, SASEGT. The CDR3 sequence is CASSEGGQGLYEQYF. In nucleotides, the CDR3 is TGTGCCAGCAGTGAAGGGGGACAGGGATTATACGAGCAGTACTTC.

The chain couples TRBV7-9 to TRBJ2-5; 8 nucleotides match TRBD2. Germline V gene data show CDR1 as SEHNR and CDR2 as FQNEAQ (reference sequence). CDR3 length equals 14 residues. V trimming: 5 bases; J trimming: 5 bases; junction bases outside the gene matches: 7. The CDR3 region is CASSPRGVWETQYF. CDR3 bases: TGTGCCAGCAGCCCGCGGGGGGTCTGGGAGACCCAGTACTTC.

This rearrangement joins TRBV25-1 to TRBJ2-5, with TRBD2 as a possible D gene (6 bases). The V end lost 4 bases, the J end lost 3 bases, and 21 bases lay between the germline ends. Per germline, CDR1 MGHDK and CDR2 SYGVNS. CDR3 length: 17 residues. As DNA, the CDR3 is TGTGCCAGCAGTGGAAGGATGGGGGGTGAGAGGAAAGAGACCCAGTACTTC. As protein: CASSGRMGGERKETQYF.

The gene calls are TRBV7-9 and TRBJ2-5, with a tentative D call TRBD2 (7 bases). CDR1 is SEHNR, CDR2 FQNEAQ, per germline (reference sequence). The CDR3 spans 17 residues. Deletions cut 2 bases from V and 6 bases from J, with 22 bases between. CDR3: CASSLFGPTGRAKTQYF. In DNA form, the CDR3 reads TGTGCCAGCAGCTTATTCGGCCCAACAGGGAGGGCAAAGACCCAGTACTTC. The whole variable domain, remainder taken from reference TRBV7-9 and TRBJ2-5, is DTGVSQNPRHKITKRGQNVTFRCDPISEHNRLYWYRQTLGQGPEFLTYFQNEAQLEKSRLLSDRFSAERPKGSFSTLEIQRTEQGDSAMYLCASSLFGPTGRAKTQYFGPGTRLLVL.

The chain recombines TRBV27 with TRBJ2-5, with a tentative D call TRBD2 (5 bases). CDR1 and CDR2 from the germline V gene are MNHEY and SMNVEV (reference sequence). This CDR3 is built from 13 residues. With 6 bases removed from V and 2 bases from J, the gap between germline ends came to 10 bases. Here the CDR3 reads CASRAPGQETQYF. The CDR3 DNA sequence: TGTGCCAGCAGGGCTCCGGGACAAGAGACCCAGTACTTC.

The chain links TRBV5-1 to TRBJ1-3; D is undetermined. The V and J ends lost 3 bases and 0 bases respectively, with 7 bases between them. The CDR3 has 14 residues. The germline V gene encodes CDR1 SGHRS and CDR2 YFSETQ. The CDR3 here is CASSSGSSGNTIYF. CDR3 bases: TGCGCCAGCAGCTCGGGATCCTCTGGAAACACCATATATTTT.